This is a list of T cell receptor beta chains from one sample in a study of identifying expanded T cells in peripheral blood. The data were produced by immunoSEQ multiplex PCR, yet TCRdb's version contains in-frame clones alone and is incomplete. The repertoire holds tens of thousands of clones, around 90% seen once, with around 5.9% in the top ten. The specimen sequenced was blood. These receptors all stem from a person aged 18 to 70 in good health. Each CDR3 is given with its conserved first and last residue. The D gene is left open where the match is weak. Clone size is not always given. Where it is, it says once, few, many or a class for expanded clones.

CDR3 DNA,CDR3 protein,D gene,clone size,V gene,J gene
TGCGCCAGCAGCCAGACAGGGGGCCGCTATGGCTACACCTTC,CASSQTGGRYGYTF,TRBD1,NA,TRBV5-1,TRBJ1-2
TGTGCCAGCAGCTCCTTCGACAGGGGCAATGAGCAGTTCTTC,CASSSFDRGNEQFF,TRBD1,NA,TRBV7-9,TRBJ2-1
TGTGCCAGCAGCTTACTAGCGGGAGGGCCGGGGAGAGAGACCCAGTACTTC,CASSLLAGGPGRETQYF,TRBD2,few,TRBV7-2,TRBJ2-5
TGTGCCAGCAGCCCGGGTCGTACCTACGAGCAGTACTTC,CASSPGRTYEQYF,NA,NA,TRBV7-7,TRBJ2-7
TGTGCCAGCAGTTGGGCAGGGGGCGCGAATACAGATACGCAGTATTTT,CASSWAGGANTDTQYF,TRBD1,NA,TRBV6-6,TRBJ2-3
TGCGCCAGCAGCCCACGGACAGGGCCCACCTACGAGCAGTACTTC,CASSPRTGPTYEQYF,TRBD1,NA,TRBV5-1,TRBJ2-7
TGTGCCAGCAGTTTAAGTCTCACAGGGCGCACAGATACGCAGTATTTT,CASSLSLTGRTDTQYF,NA,NA,TRBV28,TRBJ2-3
TGTGCCAGCAGCTCCCACACCCTCGAGCAGTACTTC,CASSSHTLEQYF,NA,NA,TRBV11-2,TRBJ2-7
TGTGCCTGGGATAGGACAGGAGCCGGACATGACAATGAGCAGTTCTTC,CAWDRTGAGHDNEQFF,TRBD1,NA,TRBV30,TRBJ2-1
TGTGCCAGTAGTATTACCCACAGGCCGAACACTGAAGCTTTCTTT,CASSITHRPNTEAFF,NA,NA,TRBV19,TRBJ1-1
TGTGCCAGCAAAACAGAAATCAGCTCCTACGAGCAGTACTTC,CASKTEISSYEQYF,NA,NA,TRBV27,TRBJ2-7
TGTGCCAGCAGTCCGCCGGGACTAGCTTCGTACGAGCAGTACTTC,CASSPPGLASYEQYF,TRBD2,NA,TRBV27,TRBJ2-7
TGCGCCAGCAGTGAAACAGGACTACAGCCCCAGCATTTT,CASSETGLQPQHF,NA,few,TRBV10-2,TRBJ1-5
TGCAGCGTTAAATCGGGGGGGACAGGACAGCCCCAGCATTTT,CSVKSGGTGQPQHF,TRBD1,once,TRBV29-1,TRBJ1-5
TGCAGCGTTGGGCCCAGGCTGGATGAAAAACTGTTTTTT,CSVGPRLDEKLFF,NA,once,TRBV29-1,TRBJ1-4
TGTGCCAGCAGCTTGGGGACTAGCGGCACAGATACGCAGTATTTT,CASSLGTSGTDTQYF,TRBD2,NA,TRBV5-6,TRBJ2-3
TGTGCCACCTGGGCAGGCAGGACCTTTACTAACTATGGCTACACCTTC,CATWAGRTFTNYGYTF,NA,NA,TRBV10-3,TRBJ1-2
TGTGCCAGTATTACAAGACCCGGCGTATCTGGAAACACCATATATTTT,CASITRPGVSGNTIYF,NA,NA,TRBV19,TRBJ1-3
TGTGCCTGGAGCCTTCGCGGTGGGGGCAATCAGCCCCAGCATTTT,CAWSLRGGGNQPQHF,NA,NA,TRBV30,TRBJ1-5
TGTGCCAGCAGCCTCATAGCGGGAGGGCTGAATGAGCAGTTCTTC,CASSLIAGGLNEQFF,TRBD2,NA,TRBV7-9,TRBJ2-1
TGCAGTGCTAGTGCTCGTGACAGGCGGTTCTTC,CSASARDRRFF,NA,NA,TRBV20-1,TRBJ2-1
TGTGCCATCAGGCAGGGCGGCGCTGAAGCTTTCTTT,CAIRQGGAEAFF,NA,NA,TRBV10-3,TRBJ1-1
TGTGCCAGCAGTACCTACAGCTACAATGAGCAGTTCTTC,CASSTYSYNEQFF,NA,NA,TRBV27,TRBJ2-1
TGTGCCAGCACTGATAACACCGGGGAGCTGTTTTTT,CASTDNTGELFF,NA,once,TRBV7-3,TRBJ2-2
TGTGCCAGCAGCACCCCCGGGGCTAGCGGGATCGGCCTACAGTATTTT,CASSTPGASGIGLQYF,TRBD2,NA,TRBV9,TRBJ2-3
TGCGCCAGCAGCCCCCGGGACGGAAATAGCAATCAGCCCCAGCATTTT,CASSPRDGNSNQPQHF,NA,NA,TRBV4-1,TRBJ1-5
TGTGCCAGCAGTTCCCCAATTAGGCATTCACCCCTCCACTTT,CASSSPIRHSPLHF,NA,NA,TRBV27,TRBJ1-6
TGCGCCAGCAGCTCACGACAGGGGGGTAAAGAAAAACTGTTTTTT,CASSSRQGGKEKLFF,TRBD1,NA,TRBV5-1,TRBJ1-4
TGCGCCAGCAGCCCCGGGACAGGGGAACTATATGGCTACACCTTC,CASSPGTGELYGYTF,TRBD1,NA,TRBV5-1,TRBJ1-2
TGTGCCAGCAGTTATTCGGGGAACTATGGCTACACCTTC,CASSYSGNYGYTF,NA,NA,TRBV6-5,TRBJ1-2
TGTGCCACCAGCAGAGTAGGGGGAAACAATCAGCCCCAGCATTTT,CATSRVGGNNQPQHF,NA,NA,TRBV15,TRBJ1-5
TGTGCCAGCAGCGATCCGGTTTCGGCCACCGGGGAGCTGTTTTTT,CASSDPVSATGELFF,NA,NA,TRBV9,TRBJ2-2
TGTGCCAGCAGTGAAGCGGAGGTTACCTACAATGAGCAGTTCTTC,CASSEAEVTYNEQFF,NA,NA,TRBV2,TRBJ2-1
TGTGCCAGCAGCTTGTTGAGGGGGAGCACAGCCTACGAGCAGTACTTC,CASSLLRGSTAYEQYF,NA,once,TRBV5-6,TRBJ2-7
TGTGCCAGCAGCGTAGAACCCAGACACACTGAAGCTTTCTTT,CASSVEPRHTEAFF,NA,NA,TRBV9,TRBJ1-1
TGTGCCAGCTCACCTTGGGGGGGTGAAAAACTGTTTTTT,CASSPWGGEKLFF,NA,NA,TRBV18,TRBJ1-4